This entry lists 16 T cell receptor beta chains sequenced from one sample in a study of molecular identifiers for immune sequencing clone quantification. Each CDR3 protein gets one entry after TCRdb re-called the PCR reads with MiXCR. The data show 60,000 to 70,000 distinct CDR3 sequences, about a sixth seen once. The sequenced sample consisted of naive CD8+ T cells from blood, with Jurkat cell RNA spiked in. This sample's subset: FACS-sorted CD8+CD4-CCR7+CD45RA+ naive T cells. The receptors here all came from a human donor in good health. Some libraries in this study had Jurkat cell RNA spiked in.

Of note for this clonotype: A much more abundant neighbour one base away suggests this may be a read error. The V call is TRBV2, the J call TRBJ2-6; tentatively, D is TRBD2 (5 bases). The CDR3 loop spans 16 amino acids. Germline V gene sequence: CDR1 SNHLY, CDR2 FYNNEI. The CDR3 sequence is CAGSEAARAGANVLTF. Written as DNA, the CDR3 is TGTGCCGGCAGTGAAGCAGCGCGGGCTGGGGCCAACGTCCTGACTTTC.

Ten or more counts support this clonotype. The CDR3 region has the DNA TGCGCCAGCAGTCACGGGTCATTCTCTGGAAACACCATATATTTT. Translated, it gives CASSHGSFSGNTIYF. This rearrangement joins TRBV10-2 to TRBJ1-3; D unresolved. V shed 5 bases and J shed 0 bases, with 11 bases lying between them. The CDR3 extends over 15 amino acids. The germline gives CDR1 WSHSY, CDR2 SAAADI.

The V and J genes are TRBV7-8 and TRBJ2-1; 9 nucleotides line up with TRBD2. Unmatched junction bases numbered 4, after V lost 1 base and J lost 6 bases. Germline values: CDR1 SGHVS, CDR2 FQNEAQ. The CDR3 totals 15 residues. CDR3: CASSLEGGRVNEQFF. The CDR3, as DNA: TGTGCCAGCAGCTTAGAGGGCGGGAGGGTCAATGAGCAGTTCTTC.

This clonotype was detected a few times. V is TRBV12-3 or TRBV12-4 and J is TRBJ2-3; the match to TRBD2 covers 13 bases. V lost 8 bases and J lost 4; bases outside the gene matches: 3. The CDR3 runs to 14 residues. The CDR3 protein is CASGLAGVSDTQYF. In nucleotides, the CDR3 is TGTGCCAGCGGACTAGCGGGAGTCTCAGATACGCAGTATTTT.

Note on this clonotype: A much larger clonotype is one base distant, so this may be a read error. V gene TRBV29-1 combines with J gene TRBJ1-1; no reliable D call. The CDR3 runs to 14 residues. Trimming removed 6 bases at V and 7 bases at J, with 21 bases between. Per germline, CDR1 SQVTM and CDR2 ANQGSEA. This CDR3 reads CSVYPWAEANEAFF. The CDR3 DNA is TGCAGCGTCTACCCTTGGGCGGAGGCAAATGAAGCTTTCTTT.

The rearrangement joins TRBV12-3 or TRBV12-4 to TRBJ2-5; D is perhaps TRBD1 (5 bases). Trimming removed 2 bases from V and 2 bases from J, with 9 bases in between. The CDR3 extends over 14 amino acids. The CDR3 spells CASSLSTGQETQYF. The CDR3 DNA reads TGTGCCAGCAGTTTATCCACAGGACAAGAGACCCAGTACTTC.

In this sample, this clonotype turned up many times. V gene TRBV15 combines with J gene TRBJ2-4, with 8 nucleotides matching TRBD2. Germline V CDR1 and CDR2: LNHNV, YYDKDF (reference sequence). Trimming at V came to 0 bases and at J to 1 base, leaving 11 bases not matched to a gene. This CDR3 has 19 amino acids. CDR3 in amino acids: CATSREGTSRGKAKNIQYF. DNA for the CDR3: TGTGCCACCAGCAGAGAAGGGACTAGTAGAGGGAAGGCCAAAAACATTCAGTACTTC.

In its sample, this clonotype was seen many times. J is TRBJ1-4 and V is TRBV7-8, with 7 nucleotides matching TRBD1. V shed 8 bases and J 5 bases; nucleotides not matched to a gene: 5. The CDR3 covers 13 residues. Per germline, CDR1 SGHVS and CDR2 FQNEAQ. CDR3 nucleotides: TGTGCCAGCCACGGGACAGTCAATGAAAAACTGTTTTTT. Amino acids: CASHGTVNEKLFF.

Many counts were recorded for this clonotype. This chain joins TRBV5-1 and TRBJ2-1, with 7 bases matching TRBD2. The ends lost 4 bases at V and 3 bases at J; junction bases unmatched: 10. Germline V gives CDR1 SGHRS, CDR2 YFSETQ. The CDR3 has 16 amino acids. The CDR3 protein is CASSPASGNIYNEQFF. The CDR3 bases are TGCGCCAGCAGCCCCGCGAGCGGGAACATCTACAATGAGCAGTTCTTC.

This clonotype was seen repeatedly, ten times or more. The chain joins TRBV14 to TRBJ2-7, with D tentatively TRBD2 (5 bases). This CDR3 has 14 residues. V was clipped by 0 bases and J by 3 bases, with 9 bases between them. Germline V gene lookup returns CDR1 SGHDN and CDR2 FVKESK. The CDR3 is CASSQDALVYEQYF. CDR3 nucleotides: TGTGCCAGCAGCCAAGATGCACTAGTCTACGAGCAGTACTTC.

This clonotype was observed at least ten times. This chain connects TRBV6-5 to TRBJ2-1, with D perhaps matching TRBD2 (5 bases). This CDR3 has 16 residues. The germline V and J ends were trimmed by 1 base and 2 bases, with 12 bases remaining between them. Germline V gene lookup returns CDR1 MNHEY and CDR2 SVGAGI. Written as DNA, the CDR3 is TGTGCCAGCAGTTACTATGTAGTCGGGACCTACAATGAGCAGTTCTTC. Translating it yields CASSYYVVGTYNEQFF.

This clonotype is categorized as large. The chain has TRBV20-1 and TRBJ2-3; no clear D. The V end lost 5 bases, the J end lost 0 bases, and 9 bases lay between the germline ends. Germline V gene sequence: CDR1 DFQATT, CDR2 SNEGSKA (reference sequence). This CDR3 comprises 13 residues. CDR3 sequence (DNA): TGCAGTGCTCTCTTCGGGAGCACAGATACGCAGTATTTT. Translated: CSALFGSTDTQYF.

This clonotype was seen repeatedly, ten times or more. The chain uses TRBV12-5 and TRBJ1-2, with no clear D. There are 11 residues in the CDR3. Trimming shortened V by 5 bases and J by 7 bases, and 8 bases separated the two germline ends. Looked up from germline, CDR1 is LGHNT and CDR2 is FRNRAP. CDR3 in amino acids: CASGTVFGYTF. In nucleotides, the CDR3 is TGTGCTAGTGGTACCGTTTTTGGCTACACCTTC.

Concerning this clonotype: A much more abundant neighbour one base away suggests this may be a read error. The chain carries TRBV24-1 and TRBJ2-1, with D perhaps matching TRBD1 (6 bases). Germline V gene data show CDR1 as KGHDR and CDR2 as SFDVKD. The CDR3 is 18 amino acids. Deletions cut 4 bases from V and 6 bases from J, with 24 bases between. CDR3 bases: TGTGCCACCAGTGACCCGGACAGATTCCTAGATGGAGCCAATGAGCAGTTCTTC. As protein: CATSDPDRFLDGANEQFF.

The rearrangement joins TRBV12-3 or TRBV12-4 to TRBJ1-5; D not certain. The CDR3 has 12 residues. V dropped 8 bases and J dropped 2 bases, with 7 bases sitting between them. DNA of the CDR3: TGTGCCAGCGTTTCGGGCAATCAGCCCCAGCATTTT. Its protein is CASVSGNQPQHF.

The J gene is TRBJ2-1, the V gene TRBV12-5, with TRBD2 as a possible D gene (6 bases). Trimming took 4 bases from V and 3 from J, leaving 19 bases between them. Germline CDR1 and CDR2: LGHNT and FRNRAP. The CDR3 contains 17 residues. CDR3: CASGSDTTGLSYNEQFF. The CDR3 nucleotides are TGTGCTAGTGGTTCCGACACCACGGGACTCAGCTACAATGAGCAGTTCTTC. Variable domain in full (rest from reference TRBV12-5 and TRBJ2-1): DARVTQTPRHKVTEMGQEVTMRCQPILGHNTVFWYRQTMMQGLELLAYFRNRAPLDDSGMPKDRFSAEMPDATLATLKIQPSEPRDSAVYFCASGSDTTGLSYNEQFFGPGTRLTVL.